These 29 T cell receptor beta chains were all obtained from the same sample, sequenced in a study of memory CD4+ T cells and cytomegalovirus serostatus (dated by TCRdb to between 2018 and 2021). Libraries were made using the immunoSEQ multiplex PCR assay. Sourced from immuneACCESS, this table was stored by TCRdb with only in-frame sequences that have V and J called. A share of the clones is absent; for the studies checked, an unresolved V gene accounts for under half, and the remainder has no known explanation. The sample includes roughly 56,000 clones, with around 76% observed a single time. Of the sample, over 0.35% is held by the ten largest clones. Single viable CD3+CD4+CD8-CD45RO+ cells were sorted as memory CD4+ T cells on a FACSAria II. Sequencing used memory CD4+ T cells from blood. These receptors came from an adult in good health and CMV-seronegative.

The V call is TRBV7-2, the J call TRBJ2-7; either TRBD1 or TRBD2 may supply D (6 bases each). The CDR3 is 15 residues long. Between the trimmed V and J ends, which lost 6 bases and 3 bases, there was a span of 18 bases. Germline values: CDR1 SGHTA, CDR2 FQGNSA. CDR3 in DNA: TGTGCCAGCAGACCCTCATCGGGGGCCAACTACGAGCAGTACTTC. Translated: CASRPSSGANYEQYF.

This clone was observed a few times. The chain carries TRBV5-4 and TRBJ1-4, with TRBD1 identical over 12 bases. Germline-derived CDR1 and CDR2 are SGHNT and YYREEE (reference sequence). The junction had 8 bases not matched to a gene; V was cut back by 4 bases and J by 7 bases. The CDR3 totals 16 residues. CDR3: CASSDRDRGRGEKLFF. CDR3 DNA sequence: TGTGCCAGCAGCGACCGGGACAGGGGGCGCGGTGAAAAACTGTTTTTT.

This sequence joins TRBV7-9 and TRBJ2-5; TRBD2 matches at 7 bases. Unmatched junction bases numbered 2, after V lost 4 bases and J lost 3 bases. In germline, CDR1 is SEHNR, CDR2 FQNEAQ (reference sequence). The CDR3 length is 13 residues. CDR3 sequence reads: CASSSTSEETQYF. CDR3 in DNA: TGTGCCAGCAGCTCCACTAGCGAAGAGACCCAGTACTTC.

This clone was seen only a few times. This sequence joins TRBV7-3 and TRBJ1-1, with D possibly TRBD1 on 5 matching bases. V was shortened by 4 bases and J by 5 bases, with 14 bases between the two germline ends. The germline CDR1 and CDR2 sequences are SGHTA and FQGTGA. The CDR3 sequence is 14 residues long. The CDR3 loop is CASSSGTLGTEAFF. CDR3 bases: TGTGCCAGCAGCTCCGGGACCCTTGGGACTGAAGCTTTCTTT.

The rearrangement uses TRBV5-1 and TRBJ2-5; D unclear. V was clipped by 0 bases and J by 3 bases, with 9 bases between them. This CDR3 contains 14 residues. Germline V gene lookup returns CDR1 SGHRS and CDR2 YFSETQ. For the CDR3, the DNA is TGCGCCAGCAGCTTGGGGTCTAAAAAAGAGACCCAGTACTTC. Its translation: CASSLGSKKETQYF.

The chain employs TRBV6-5 and TRBJ1-2; 9 positions agree with TRBD1. CDR1 and CDR2 (germline): MNHEY, SVGAGI. V lost 2 bases to trimming and J lost 4 bases; unmatched junction nucleotides: 5. The CDR3 sequence is 15 residues long. CDR3 residues: CASSYHDRGGYGYTF. The CDR3 nucleotides read TGTGCCAGCAGTTACCACGACAGGGGGGGCTATGGCTACACCTTC.

This chain links TRBV9 with TRBJ2-3; D gene unclear. This CDR3 region has 13 residues. Between the trimmed V and J ends, which lost 0 bases and 1 base, there was a span of 3 bases. Germline V gene data show CDR1 as SGDLS and CDR2 as YYNGEE. CDR3 sequence: CASSVDGTDTQYF. The CDR3 DNA sequence: TGTGCCAGCAGCGTAGACGGCACAGATACGCAGTATTTT.

J is TRBJ2-7 and V is TRBV4-1; D gene unclear. Trimming left V 0 bases short and J 3 bases short, with 12 bases between. The germline V gene encodes CDR1 MGHRA and CDR2 YSYEKL. The CDR3 spans 15 residues. The CDR3 spells CASSQEARNYYEQYF. The CDR3 DNA reads TGCGCCAGCAGCCAAGAGGCCCGGAATTACTACGAGCAGTACTTC.

The table lists this clone with a count of one. The rearrangement links TRBV19 to TRBJ1-6; a weak D match, TRBD1 (5 bases). The CDR3 spans 15 residues. Per the germline V gene, CDR1 is LNHDA and CDR2 is SQIVND (reference sequence). Between the trimmed V and J ends, which lost 4 bases and 0 bases, there was a span of 7 bases. The CDR3 spells CASSTTGSYNSPLHF. Here the CDR3 DNA reads TGTGCCAGTAGTACAACAGGCTCCTATAATTCACCCCTCCACTTT.

This clone was seen once. The V gene is TRBV4-1, the J gene TRBJ2-1, with D maybe TRBD1 (5 bases). CDR3 length: 15 residues. Trimming left V 0 bases short and J 2 bases short, with 8 bases between. Germline V gene sequence: CDR1 MGHRA, CDR2 YSYEKL. The CDR3: CASSQDRVAYNEQFF. The CDR3 coding sequence is TGCGCCAGCAGCCAAGACAGGGTGGCCTACAATGAGCAGTTCTTC.

The rearrangement uses TRBV11-3 and TRBJ1-6; D unresolved. The V end lost 8 bases, the J end lost 4 bases, and 9 bases lay between the germline ends. The CDR3 is made up of 13 amino acids. Germline lookup yields CDR1 SGHNT and CDR2 YENEEA. Here the CDR3 reads CASSEVYNSPLHF. The DNA for the CDR3 is TGTGCCAGCTCGGAAGTGTATAATTCACCCCTCCACTTT.

V and J are TRBV19 and TRBJ1-4; 10 bases match TRBD1. Trimming took 4 bases from V and 5 from J; bases not matched to a gene: 1. The germline gives CDR1 LNHDA, CDR2 SQIVND (reference sequence). The CDR3 runs to 14 residues. The CDR3 protein is CASSRGQGNEKLFF. CDR3 sequence (DNA): TGTGCCAGTAGTAGGGGACAGGGGAATGAAAAACTGTTTTTT.

V gene TRBV6-6 combines with J gene TRBJ2-7, with 7 positions matching TRBD1. Germline V lookup: CDR1 MNHNY, CDR2 SVGAGI (reference sequence). V was pared by 6 bases and J by 9 bases, with 5 bases of the junction left unmatched. CDR3 length: 11 amino acids. CDR3 sequence: CASSPRDRQYF. CDR3 coding DNA: TGTGCCAGCAGCCCCCGGGACAGGCAGTACTTC.

The chain is built from TRBV7-9 and TRBJ1-1; D uncertain. CDR1 is SEHNR, CDR2 FQNEAQ, per germline (reference sequence). There are 14 residues in the CDR3. V lost 0 bases and J lost 7, with 12 bases in between. The DNA of the CDR3 is TGTGCCAGCAGCTTAGCGCTGGTCGGGAATGAAGCTTTCTTT. Translated: CASSLALVGNEAFF.

The chain links TRBV4-2 to TRBJ1-1, with D perhaps matching TRBD1 (5 bases). CDR1 LGHNA and CDR2 YNFKEQ come from the germline V gene. V lost 0 bases and J 3 bases, leaving 17 bases between the germline ends. This CDR3 is built from 17 residues. The CDR3 DNA sequence: TGTGCCAGCAGCCAAGAGGCCCGGGGAATAGGGGACACTGAAGCTTTCTTT. Translating it yields CASSQEARGIGDTEAFF.

CDR3 sequence: CASMTDRGYAEAFF. The CDR3 region has the DNA TGTGCCAGCATGACAGACAGGGGGTACGCTGAAGCTTTCTTT. The chain joins TRBV7-2 to TRBJ1-1; the match to TRBD1 covers 9 bases. The CDR3 is 14 amino acids. With 7 bases clipped from V and 6 bases from J, the junction kept 9 bases outside the gene matches. Germline loops: CDR1 SGHTA, CDR2 FQGNSA.

The chain links TRBV19 to TRBJ2-6; possible D gene TRBD1, 5 bases. Germline V gene sequence: CDR1 LNHDA, CDR2 SQIVND (reference sequence). The CDR3 has 15 amino acids. V lost 3 bases and J 2 bases, leaving 8 bases between the germline ends. As DNA, the CDR3 is TGTGCCAGTAGTATCAAAGGGGCTGGGGCCAACGTCCTGACTTTC. This gives the protein CASSIKGAGANVLTF. Full variable domain (remainder filled in from reference TRBV19 and TRBJ2-6): DGGITQSPKYLFRKEGQNVTLSCEQNLNHDAMYWYRQDPGQGLRLIYYSQIVNDFQKGDIAEGYSVSREKKESFPLTVTSAQKNPTAFYLCASSIKGAGANVLTFGAGSRLTVL.

The chain couples TRBV2 to TRBJ1-6, with TRBD1 matching 7 bases. This CDR3 has 13 amino acids. V trimming: 8 bases; J trimming: 11 bases; junction bases outside the gene matches: 9. CDR1 and CDR2 (germline): SNHLY, FYNNEI. The CDR3 bases are TGTGCCAGCTTTAGGGACAGCGGTACACCCCTCCACTTT. Its protein is CASFRDSGTPLHF.

V gene TRBV20-1 combines with J gene TRBJ1-6, with D perhaps matching TRBD1 (5 bases). CDR3 length: 11 amino acids. The germline V and J ends were trimmed by 6 bases and 7 bases, with 7 bases remaining between them. Germline lookup yields CDR1 DFQATT and CDR2 SNEGSKA (reference sequence). Here the CDR3 reads CSARGNSPLHF. CDR3 in DNA: TGCAGTGCCCGGGGGAATTCACCCCTCCACTTT.

The chain uses TRBV27 and TRBJ2-2, with TRBD1 identical over 9 bases. The J segment lost 5 bases and the V segment lost 7 bases, leaving 8 bases of the junction unmatched. CDR1 and CDR2 from the germline V gene are MNHEY and SMNVEV (reference sequence). The CDR3 extends over 15 amino acids. The CDR3 DNA reads as TGTGCCAGCAAGTTGGGACAGGGACGAACCGGGGAGCTGTTTTTT. This gives the protein CASKLGQGRTGELFF.

The V call is TRBV30, the J call TRBJ1-5; 7 bases fit TRBD1. The CDR3 contains 16 residues. Germline CDR1 reads GTSNPN; CDR2 reads SVGIG (reference sequence). V dropped 0 bases and J dropped 4; count of bases not matched to a gene: 9. The CDR3 DNA follows: TGTGCCTGGAGTGTAAGACAGGGAATTATTAATCAGCCCCAGCATTTT. Protein: CAWSVRQGIINQPQHF. The variable domain in full, with the rest retrieved from reference TRBV30 and TRBJ1-5, is SQTIHQWPATLVQPVGSPLSLECTVEGTSNPNLYWYRQAAGRGLQLLFYSVGIGQISSEVPQNLSASRPQDRQFILSSKKLLLSDSGFYLCAWSVRQGIINQPQHFGDGTRLSIL.

The V gene is TRBV28, the J gene TRBJ2-1, with 11 bases identical to TRBD2. Germline V CDR1 and CDR2: MDHEN, SYDVKM. The CDR3 runs 15 residues. Losses at the gene ends were 9 bases for V and 5 bases for J; bases not matched to a gene: 9. The CDR3 spells CASKTSGTLNNEQFF. In DNA, the CDR3 is TGTGCCAGTAAGACTAGCGGGACACTAAACAATGAGCAGTTCTTC.

The chain carries TRBV4-2 and TRBJ2-5; D is ambiguous. Germline V gene lookup returns CDR1 LGHNA and CDR2 YNFKEQ. Trimming pared 2 bases from V and 4 bases from J, leaving 11 bases between. The CDR3 has 14 residues. This chain's CDR3 is CASSQSLFSETQYF. The CDR3 bases are TGTGCCAGCAGCCAAAGCTTGTTCTCAGAGACCCAGTACTTC.

This clone was seen just once. V is TRBV9 and J is TRBJ2-3, with a weak D call TRBD2 (6 bases). This CDR3 is built from 19 residues. The germline CDR1 and CDR2 sequences are SGDLS and YYNGEE. The ends were cut back, 0 bases at V and 6 bases at J, with 26 bases in the middle. The CDR3 nucleotides read TGTGCCAGCAGCGTAGGCGGTCGGAGGGCTCCCCGAGTAAGCGATACGCAGTATTTT. Translated, it gives CASSVGGRRAPRVSDTQYF.

The rearrangement joins TRBV27 to TRBJ2-1; maybe TRBD2 (5 bases). Between the trimmed V and J ends, which lost 4 bases and 9 bases, there was a span of 13 bases. The germline gives CDR1 MNHEY, CDR2 SMNVEV (reference sequence). This CDR3 has 13 amino acids. The DNA for the CDR3 is TGTGCCAGCAGTTCATCAGCGAGCGGTGAGCAGTTCTTC. As protein: CASSSSASGEQFF.

V usage is TRBV10-1 and J usage is TRBJ2-7, with D maybe TRBD1 (5 bases). The CDR3 covers 13 residues. In germline, CDR1 is WNHNN, CDR2 SYGVQD (reference sequence). Trimming took 8 bases from V and 3 from J, leaving 14 bases between them. CDR3: CASLVRANYEQYF. The DNA for the CDR3 is TGCGCCAGCTTAGTCAGGGCCAACTACGAGCAGTACTTC.

V usage is TRBV23-1 and J usage is TRBJ1-6, with TRBD1 matching 7 bases. TRBV23-1 qualifies as an ORF whose function is uncertain. The CDR3 consists of 15 residues. Losses at the gene ends were 10 bases for V and 13 bases for J; bases not matched to a gene: 19. The CDR3 protein is CATRPTRQGIVPLHF. For the CDR3, the DNA is TGCGCCACCCGCCCCACCAGACAGGGAATAGTGCCCCTCCACTTT.

The chain is built from TRBV28 and TRBJ1-5; TRBD1 might be the D (5 bases). The CDR3 loop spans 15 amino acids. Germline V gene lookup returns CDR1 MDHEN and CDR2 SYDVKM. The ends were cut back, 10 bases at V and 3 bases at J, with 19 bases in the middle. The CDR3 loop is CATLLPRQFNQPQHF. CDR3 coding DNA: TGTGCCACCCTCCTACCTCGACAGTTCAATCAGCCCCAGCATTTT. Looking up the rest from reference TRBV28 and TRBJ1-5 gives the full variable domain: DVKVTQSSRYLVKRTGEKVFLECVQDMDHENMFWYRQDPGLGLRLIYFSYDVKMKEKGDIPEGYSVSREKKERFSLILESASTNQTSMYLCATLLPRQFNQPQHFGDGTRLSIL.

V is TRBV30 and J is TRBJ2-1; 10 bases are a match to TRBD2. The CDR3 runs 15 residues. Unmatched junction bases numbered 8, after V lost 1 base and J lost 8 bases. CDR1 and CDR2 (germline): GTSNPN, SVGIG (reference sequence). This chain's CDR3 is CAWSGRLAGRDEQFF. In DNA, the CDR3 is TGTGCCTGGAGTGGGAGACTAGCGGGTAGGGATGAGCAGTTCTTC.